This T cell receptor beta chain appears in the sequencing data of a study of T cell clones after liver transplantation. Here immunoSEQ multiplex PCR was the method, and the copy in TCRdb shows in-frame clones only, minus some. The sample lists about 76,000 clones, roughly 80% occurring once. There are 14 residues in the CDR3. CDR1 and CDR2 (germline): SQVTM, ANQGSEA. Between the trimmed V and J ends, which lost 7 bases and 2 bases, there was a span of 14 bases. Thawed unstimulated PBMCs were FACS-sorted by CD3, CD4 and CD8 into two populations. The chain carries TRBV29-1 and TRBJ2-2, with a tentative D call TRBD2 (6 bases). The sequence was obtained from a human patient who received a liver transplant. Some T cells may have originated in the graft donor. The source was CD4+ T cells from blood, collected at the 22-month timepoint. For the CDR3, the DNA is TGCAGCGCCCGGAGGGATTTCAACACCGGGGAGCTGTTTTTT. Its translation: CSARRDFNTGELFF.